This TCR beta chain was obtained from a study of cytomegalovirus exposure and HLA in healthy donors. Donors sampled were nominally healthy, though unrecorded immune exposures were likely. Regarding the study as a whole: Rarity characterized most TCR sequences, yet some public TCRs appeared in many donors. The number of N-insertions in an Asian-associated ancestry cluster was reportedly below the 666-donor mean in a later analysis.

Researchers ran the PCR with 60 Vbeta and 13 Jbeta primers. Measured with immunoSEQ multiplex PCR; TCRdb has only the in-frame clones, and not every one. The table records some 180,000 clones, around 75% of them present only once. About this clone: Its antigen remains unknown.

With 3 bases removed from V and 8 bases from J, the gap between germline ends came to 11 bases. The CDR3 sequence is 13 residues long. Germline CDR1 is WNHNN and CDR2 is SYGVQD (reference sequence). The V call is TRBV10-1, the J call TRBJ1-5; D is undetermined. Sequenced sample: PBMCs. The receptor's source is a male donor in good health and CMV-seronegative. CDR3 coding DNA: TGCGCCAGCAGTGAATTCTCAGGCGAGCCCCAGCATTTT. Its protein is CASSEFSGEPQHF.